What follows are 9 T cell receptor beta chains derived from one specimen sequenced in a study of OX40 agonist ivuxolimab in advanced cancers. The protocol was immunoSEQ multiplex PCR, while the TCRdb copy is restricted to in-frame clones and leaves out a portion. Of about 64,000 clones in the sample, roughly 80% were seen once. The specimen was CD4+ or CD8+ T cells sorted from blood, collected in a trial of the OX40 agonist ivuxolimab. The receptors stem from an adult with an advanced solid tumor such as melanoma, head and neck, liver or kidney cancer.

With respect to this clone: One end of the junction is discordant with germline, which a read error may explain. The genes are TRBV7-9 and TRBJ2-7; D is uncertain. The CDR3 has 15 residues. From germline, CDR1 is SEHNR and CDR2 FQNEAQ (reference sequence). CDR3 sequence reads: CANSLMGPTNHEQYF. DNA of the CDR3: TGTGCCAACAGCTTAATGGGTCCTACAAATCACGAGCAGTACTTC.

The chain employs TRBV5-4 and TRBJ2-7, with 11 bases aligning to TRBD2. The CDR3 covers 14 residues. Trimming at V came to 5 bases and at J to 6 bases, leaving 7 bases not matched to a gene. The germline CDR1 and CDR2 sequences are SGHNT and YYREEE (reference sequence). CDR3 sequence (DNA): TGTGCCAGCAGTAGCGGGGGGGCCCCCTCCGAGCAGTACTTC. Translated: CASSSGGAPSEQYF.

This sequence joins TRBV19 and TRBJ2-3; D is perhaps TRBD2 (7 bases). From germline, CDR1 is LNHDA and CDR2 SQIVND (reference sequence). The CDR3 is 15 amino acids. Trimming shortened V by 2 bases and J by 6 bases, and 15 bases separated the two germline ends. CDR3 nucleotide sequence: TGTGCCAGTAGTATACGGGGGGCCCTAGGGGATACGCAGTATTTT. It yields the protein CASSIRGALGDTQYF.

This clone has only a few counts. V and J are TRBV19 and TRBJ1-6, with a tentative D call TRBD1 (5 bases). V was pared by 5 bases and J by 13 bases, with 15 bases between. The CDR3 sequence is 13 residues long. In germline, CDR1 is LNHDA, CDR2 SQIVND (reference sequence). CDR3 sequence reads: CASSEGTGSPLHF. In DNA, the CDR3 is TGTGCCAGTAGTGAAGGGACCGGATCCCCCCTCCACTTT.

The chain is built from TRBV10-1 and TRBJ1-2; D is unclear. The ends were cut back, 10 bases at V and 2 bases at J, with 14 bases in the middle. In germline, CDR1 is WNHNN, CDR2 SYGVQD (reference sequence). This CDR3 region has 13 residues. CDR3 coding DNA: TGCGCCACCCTACACCGGGAAAACTATGGCTACACCTTC. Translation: CATLHRENYGYTF.

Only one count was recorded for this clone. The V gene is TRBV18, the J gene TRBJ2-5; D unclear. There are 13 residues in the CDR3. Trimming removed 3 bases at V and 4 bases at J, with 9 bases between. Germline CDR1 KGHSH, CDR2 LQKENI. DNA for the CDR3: TGTGCCAGCTCACCCTTAAACGGAGAGACCCAGTACTTC. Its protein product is CASSPLNGETQYF.

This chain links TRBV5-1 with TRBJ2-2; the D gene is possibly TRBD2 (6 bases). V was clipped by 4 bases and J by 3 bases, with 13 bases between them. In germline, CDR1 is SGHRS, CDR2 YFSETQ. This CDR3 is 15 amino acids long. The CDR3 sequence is CASSARASDTGELFF. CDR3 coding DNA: TGCGCCAGCAGCGCCCGGGCTAGCGACACCGGGGAGCTGTTTTTT.

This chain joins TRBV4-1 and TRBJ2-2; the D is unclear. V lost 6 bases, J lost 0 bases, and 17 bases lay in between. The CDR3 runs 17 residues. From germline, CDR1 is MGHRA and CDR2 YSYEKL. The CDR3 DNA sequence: TGCGCCAGCAGGCAACTGGCCCTCAAGTCGAACACCGGGGAGCTGTTTTTT. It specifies CASRQLALKSNTGELFF.

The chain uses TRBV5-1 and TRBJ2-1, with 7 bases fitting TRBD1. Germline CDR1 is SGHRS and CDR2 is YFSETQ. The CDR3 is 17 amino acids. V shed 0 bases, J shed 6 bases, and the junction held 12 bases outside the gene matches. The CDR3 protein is CASSLVLRQGGVNEQFF. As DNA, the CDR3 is TGCGCCAGCAGCTTGGTATTAAGACAGGGTGGAGTCAATGAGCAGTTCTTC.